This TCR beta chain comes out of a study of a mutant IDH1 vaccine in newly diagnosed glioma. Overall study context: With temozolomide cycles, or 4-6 weeks after radiotherapy alone, vaccination was started. Study-wide findings and caveats: Overall, 90% to 95% of patients had vaccine-induced immune responses.

Per germline, CDR1 MNHNS and CDR2 SASEGT. V was pared by 6 bases and J by 4 bases, with 9 bases between. The CDR3 length is 12 residues. The time point: week 47, end of study. Doses comprised 300 ug of mutant IDH1 20-mer peptide each, plus topical imiquimod. Produced via immunoSEQ multiplex PCR; TCRdb's table is partial and in-frame only. The sample holds about 50,000 clones, over 60% seen once. About this clone itself: The antigen is unknown.

Sequenced material: PBMCs, taken from a glioma patient whose treatment included an IDH1 peptide vaccine. The V call is TRBV6-1, the J call TRBJ2-5; D is tentatively TRBD1 or TRBD2 (5 bases each). This clonotype originated in a woman aged 35 to 49 with glioma. Some clones in this sample may be carry-over from other donors' samples. CDR3 sequence: CASRGERETQYF. Here the CDR3 DNA reads TGTGCCAGCAGGGGGGAGCGAGAGACCCAGTACTTC.